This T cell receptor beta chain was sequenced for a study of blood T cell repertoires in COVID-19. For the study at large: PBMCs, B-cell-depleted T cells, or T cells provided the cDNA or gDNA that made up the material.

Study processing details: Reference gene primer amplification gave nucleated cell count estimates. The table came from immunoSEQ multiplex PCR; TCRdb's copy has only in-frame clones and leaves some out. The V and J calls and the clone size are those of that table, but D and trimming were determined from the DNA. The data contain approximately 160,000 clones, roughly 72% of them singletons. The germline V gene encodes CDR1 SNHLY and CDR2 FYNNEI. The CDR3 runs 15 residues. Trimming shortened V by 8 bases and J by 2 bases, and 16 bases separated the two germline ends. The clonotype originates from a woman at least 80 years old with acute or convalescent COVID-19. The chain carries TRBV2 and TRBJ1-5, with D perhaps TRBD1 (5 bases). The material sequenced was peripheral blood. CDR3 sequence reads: CASGEGIGRNQPQHF. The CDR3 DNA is TGTGCCAGCGGGGAGGGGATCGGACGCAATCAGCCCCAGCATTTT.